This TCR beta chain was sequenced during a study of T-cell memory formation after mild COVID-19. Overall study: Largely donor-specific sequence clusters came from two donors.

A few counts support this clonotype. Its specificity is unknown. Notes on the study in general: Mostly located in CM and EM were contracting CD4+ clones, with contracting CD8+ clones located in EMRA. Whereas later expanders leaned CD4+, clones contracting day 15 to 85 showed a balanced CD4/CD8 makeup.

V shed 6 bases and J shed 6 bases, with 17 bases lying between them. CDR1 MNHNS and CDR2 SASEGT come from the germline V gene. The CDR3 consists of 15 residues. The TCR alpha and TCR beta cDNA libraries, bearing sample barcodes and UMIs, were generated by 5'RACE using constant-segment primers. TCRdb re-derived calls from the 5' RACE reads in MiXCR, one entry per CDR3 protein. The profile covers around 250,000 distinct CDR3 sequences, with less than 20% appearing a single time and approximately 2.1% taken by the ten largest. The rearrangement links TRBV6-1 to TRBJ2-2, with D uncertain. Sequenced input: PBMCs or a T cell subset sorted from them (not recorded which). The source is an adult woman who had mild COVID-19 (a few samples of this study predate the infection). Cell type and time point are not known. Here the CDR3 reads CASRSNPATSGELFF. The CDR3 nucleotides read TGTGCCAGCAGATCAAATCCAGCTACGTCCGGGGAGCTGTTTTTT.